Sequencing of this TCR beta chain was carried out in a study of blood T cell repertoires in COVID-19 (dated by TCRdb to between 2020 and 2021). For the wider study: Collaborator samples came from the United States, Italy and Spain and covered acute and convalescent phases of COVID-19. Samples were obtained from the ongoing ImmuneRACE study (first 160 participants) and from over a thousand subjects provided by 6 global collaborators. Where available, HLA class I and class II types were obtained from metadata supplied by the sample provider rather than from assay-based typing. The dataset comprised deeply sampled blood TCRbeta repertoires from subjects exposed to, actively infected with, or recovered from COVID-19. Nearly every sample came with metadata listing a de-identified subject ID, COVID-19 status, age in years and sex. The repertoires were released in a freely available public database meant as a resource for research on the immune response to SARS-CoV-2. The material from the prospective study consisted of cDNA or gDNA derived from T cells, B-cell-depleted T cells, or PBMCs. Beyond this particular receptor, the publication reports: The amount of clinical and demographic metadata varied by source and participant and was provided uncurated.

The immunoSEQ Assay, a bias-controlled multiplex PCR, was used to amplify TCRbeta CDR3 regions from genomic DNA. Under the source paper's analysis protocol: The number of nucleated cells in each sample was estimated by amplification of reference gene primers within the assay. To quantify the absolute abundance of each unique TCRbeta CDR3 rearrangement, sequence reads were collapsed and filtered. Productive Simpson clonality was computed per sample as the square root of Simpson's diversity index over productive rearrangements. The clones in this table, taken by TCRdb from immuneACCESS, are in-frame only. Not every clone is retained; where verified, under half of the shortfall comes from an unresolved V gene, and the cause of the rest is unknown. The V and J calls and clone size are taken from that table; D and trimming were inferred from the DNA. This sample holds approximately 260,000 clones; about 86% were observed only once. The ten largest clones take up approximately 3.6% of the sample.

As regards this clone: The clone's antigen remains unknown. Per-base quality was not reported, and no clone a single base away is much larger than it.

In the prospective study, participants were about 18 to 95 years old, resided in under 30 geographic areas of the United States, and were enrolled through a virtual design. In the prospective study, cohorts were assigned on the basis of participant-reported clinical history obtained from a screening survey and a study questionnaire. For ImmuneRACE Cohort 3, a participant was defined as recovered based on two consecutive negative NP/OP PCR tests, clearance by a healthcare professional, or resolution of symptoms. In the prospective study, mobile phlebotomists collected whole blood, serum and a nasopharyngeal or oropharyngeal swab from each participant. Additional blood draws and questionnaires over an approximately 2-month period could optionally be provided by prospective study participants. Prospective study blood samples were shipped either frozen or at room temperature before DNA extraction.

This TCR was sampled from a man in his fifties who had recovered from COVID-19. The sequenced sample consisted of PBMCs or T cells enriched from blood (not recorded which).

The nucleotide sequence is TGTGCCAGCAGCAAACCGACGGGACAGGGGCGGGAAAAACTGTTTTTT. The translation is CASSKPTGQGREKLFF. The rearranged chain carries TRBV21-1 and TRBJ1-4; TRBD1 is the table's D call, not checked against the DNA. TRBV21-1 is a pseudogene segment. The CDR3 covers 16 residues, taking in both the cysteine and the phenylalanine. CDR3 DNA only is kept here, 48 bases in frame from base 1.